This T cell receptor (beta chain) stems from a study of beta chain features in type 1 diabetes. Study-level results: TCRB CDR3s from Type 1 diabetes patients were moderately but significantly shorter in all four CD4+ subsets.

Trimming stripped 5 bases from V and 3 bases from J, with 16 bases between. CDR3 length equals 15 residues. Looked up from germline, CDR1 is SGHTA and CDR2 is FQGNSA. Every donor provided one heparinised blood draw, which averaged approximately 100 mL. For this clone: No antigen is known for it.

Expressed TCRB transcripts were sequenced because the entire RNA isolate underwent reverse transcription. Sequencing was performed with immunoSEQ multiplex PCR; in TCRdb, only in-frame clones are kept and a portion is missing. The sample lists about 340,000 clones, around 9% occurring once. The sequencing sample was made of central memory CD4+ T cells from blood. V and J are TRBV7-2 and TRBJ1-2; D uncertain. The TCR was taken from a man aged 25 to 40 with type 1 diabetes. This CDR3 is CASSPAEGNDYGYTF. CDR3 nucleotide sequence: TGTGCCAGCAGCCCGGCGGAAGGGAACGACTATGGCTACACCTTC.